These 23 T cell receptor beta chains were all obtained from the same sample, sequenced in a study of naive and memory T cell subsets. The beta constant-region primer was an equimolar mix of two oligonucleotides covering TRBC1 and TRBC2. TCRdb used MiXCR to reprocess the UMI-ligation and nested PCR reads, holding one entry per CDR3 protein. The sample includes approximately 140,000 distinct CDR3 sequences, approximately 15% of them seen just once. Sequences were obtained from naive CD4+ T cells from blood. All receptors come from a human donor in good health.

The table lists this clonotype with a few counts. The J gene is TRBJ1-6, the V gene TRBV12-3 or TRBV12-4; TRBD1 agrees at 11 bases. The CDR3 runs 14 residues. Germline trimming cut 6 bases from V and 10 bases from J; bases unmatched to any gene: 5. The CDR3 DNA reads TGTGCCAGCAGAGAGGGACAGGGGGGATCACCCCTCCACTTT. Amino acids: CASREGQGGSPLHF.

This clonotype was counted at least ten times. The chain joins TRBV7-2 to TRBJ2-7, with 14 nucleotides matching TRBD2. This CDR3 has 15 amino acids. The J segment lost 2 bases and the V segment lost 3 bases, leaving 0 bases of the junction unmatched. In germline, CDR1 is SGHTA, CDR2 FQGNSA. CDR3 nucleotide sequence: TGTGCCAGCAGCTTGGGACTAGCGGGAGCCTACGAGCAGTACTTC. This encodes CASSLGLAGAYEQYF.

In this sample, this clonotype turned up a few times. CDR3 sequence: CASSFRQGTGYTF. CDR3 nucleotide sequence: TGTGCCAGCAGTTTCAGACAGGGTACTGGCTACACCTTC. V and J are TRBV12-3 or TRBV12-4 and TRBJ1-2; 7 bases align to TRBD1. The CDR3 has 13 residues. Trimming removed 3 bases from V and 7 bases from J; junction bases left unmatched: 5.

This clonotype was found a few times. The chain has TRBV5-5 and TRBJ2-4; TRBD2 matches 11 bases. The CDR3 has 15 residues. Germline V gives CDR1 SGHKS, CDR2 YYEKEE (reference sequence). J was trimmed by 5 bases and V by 0 bases; bases with no gene match: 1. In DNA form, the CDR3 reads TGTGCCAGCAGCTTGGGGGGACTAGCGGAAAACATTCAGTACTTC. It is translated as CASSLGGLAENIQYF.

The V gene is TRBV7-9, the J gene TRBJ2-5, with D unresolved. The length of the CDR3 is 13 residues. Between the trimmed V and J ends, which lost 5 bases and 3 bases, there was a span of 10 bases. In germline, CDR1 is SEHNR, CDR2 FQNEAQ (reference sequence). CDR3 bases: TGTGCCAGCAGCAGACATGCTGAAGAGACCCAGTACTTC. This sequence encodes CASSRHAEETQYF.

CDR3 loop: CASSPLPGRDPRLEQYF. In nucleotides, the CDR3 is TGTGCCAGCAGCCCCTTGCCGGGTCGGGACCCCCGCCTCGAGCAGTACTTC. The V call is TRBV14, the J call TRBJ2-7; D is perhaps TRBD1 or TRBD2 (5 bases each). Germline V gene lookup returns CDR1 SGHDN and CDR2 FVKESK. CDR3 length: 17 residues. V shed 4 bases and J shed 6 bases, with 25 bases lying between them.

This clonotype was detected many times. The chain recombines TRBV4-2 with TRBJ2-3, with D perhaps given as TRBD1 or TRBD2 (5 bases each). V lost 1 base and J 0 bases, leaving 11 bases between the germline ends. The CDR3 extends over 16 amino acids. In germline, CDR1 is LGHNA, CDR2 YNFKEQ. CDR3 nucleotide sequence: TGTGCCAGCAGCCAAGCTCTCGGGACCAGCACAGATACGCAGTATTTT. Its translation is CASSQALGTSTDTQYF.

Details on this clonotype: This may stem from a read error, because a much larger clone lies one nucleotide away. The rearrangement joins TRBV29-1 to TRBJ2-3; the match to TRBD2 covers 8 bases. CDR1 is SQVTM and CDR2 is ANQGSEA in the germline V gene. The V and J ends lost 6 bases and 4 bases, in that order; junction bases with no gene match: 12. This CDR3 comprises 15 residues. Written as DNA, the CDR3 is TGCAGCGTCTCCAGGCTCGCGGGAGGTCCAGATACGCAGTATTTT. It yields the protein CSVSRLAGGPDTQYF.

The rearrangement links TRBV18 to TRBJ2-1; 9 bases fit TRBD1. Germline CDR1 is KGHSH and CDR2 is LQKENI. This CDR3 comprises 14 residues. V shed 8 bases and J 2 bases; nucleotides not matched to a gene: 4. The CDR3 region has the DNA TGTGCCAGCCGGGGACAGGGCCCCTACAATGAGCAGTTCTTC. This sequence encodes CASRGQGPYNEQFF.

This clonotype appeared a few times. The V and J genes are TRBV20-1 and TRBJ2-5; 7 bases align to TRBD2. This CDR3 is 22 amino acids long. V dropped 2 bases and J dropped 0; count of bases not matched to a gene: 27. Germline V gene sequence: CDR1 DFQATT, CDR2 SNEGSKA (reference sequence). CDR3 DNA: TGCAGTGCTAGATATCTTCTCCGCGGGAGCGCCGCGCGGGGCTGGTACCAAGAGACCCAGTACTTC. Protein: CSARYLLRGSAARGWYQETQYF.

This clonotype has more than one count but fewer than ten. The chain employs TRBV20-1 and TRBJ2-1, with 9 bases fitting TRBD2. V lost 3 bases and J lost 1; bases outside the gene matches: 10. Germline CDR1 DFQATT, CDR2 SNEGSKA (reference sequence). The CDR3 length is 17 residues. The CDR3 reads CSASGGGGLASYNEQFF. CDR3 in DNA: TGCAGTGCTAGTGGGGGTGGCGGACTAGCGTCCTACAATGAGCAGTTCTTC.

V and J are TRBV24-1 and TRBJ2-2; 15 bases line up with TRBD2. V was pared by 5 bases and J by 4 bases, with 7 bases of the junction left unmatched. CDR3 length: 18 residues. CDR1 and CDR2 (germline): KGHDR, SFDVKD. The CDR3 coding sequence is TGTGCCACCAGTGGAGCCCTGGGACTAGCGGGAGGCACCGGGGAGCTGTTTTTT. It is translated as CATSGALGLAGGTGELFF.

The CDR3 loop reads CASSSMTNPNANTGELFF. The CDR3 DNA is TGTGCCAGCAGCTCAATGACAAATCCTAACGCGAACACCGGGGAGCTGTTTTTT. The chain links TRBV7-9 to TRBJ2-2; D uncertain. Germline-derived CDR1 and CDR2 are SEHNR and FQNEAQ (reference sequence). The CDR3 sequence is 18 residues long. The V and J ends lost 4 bases and 0 bases respectively, with 18 bases between them. Together with reference TRBV7-9 and TRBJ2-2, the CDR3 gives the full variable domain: DTGVSQNPRHKITKRGQNVTFRCDPISEHNRLYWYRQTLGQGPEFLTYFQNEAQLEKSRLLSDRFSAERPKGSFSTLEIQRTEQGDSAMYLCASSSMTNPNANTGELFFGEGSRLTVL.

This clonotype appeared once. This chain joins TRBV6-5 and TRBJ2-3; 13 bases are shared with TRBD2. CDR3 size: 16 residues. CDR1 and CDR2 (germline): MNHEY, SVGAGI. With V trimmed by 2 bases and J by 5 bases, 4 bases remained unmatched. The chain's CDR3 is CASSYIGLAGEDTQYF. The CDR3, as DNA: TGTGCCAGCAGTTACATCGGACTAGCGGGAGAAGATACGCAGTATTTT.

This clonotype appeared a few times. The chain carries TRBV15 and TRBJ2-7; TRBD2 matches 12 bases. This CDR3 contains 15 residues. The germline gives CDR1 LNHNV, CDR2 YYDKDF (reference sequence). J was trimmed by 3 bases and V by 5 bases; bases with no gene match: 5. CDR3: CATSGRLAGVYEQYF. The DNA of the CDR3 is TGTGCCACCAGCGGGAGACTAGCGGGGGTCTACGAGCAGTACTTC.

V usage is TRBV15 and J usage is TRBJ2-7, with TRBD1 identical over 10 bases. Unmatched junction bases numbered 7, after V lost 4 bases and J lost 4 bases. This CDR3 has 15 amino acids. Germline assignment: CDR1 LNHNV and CDR2 YYDKDF (reference sequence). The CDR3: CATSKVGQGSYEQYF. CDR3 bases: TGTGCCACCAGCAAGGTGGGACAGGGGAGTTACGAGCAGTACTTC.

The chain couples TRBV5-1 to TRBJ2-3, with 9 positions matching TRBD2. From germline, CDR1 is SGHRS and CDR2 YFSETQ. The length of the CDR3 is 18 residues. V was pared by 0 bases and J by 3 bases, with 11 bases of the junction left unmatched. This chain's CDR3 is CASSLEFGSGSRTDTQYF. Here the CDR3 DNA reads TGCGCCAGCAGCTTGGAGTTTGGTAGCGGGAGTCGGACAGATACGCAGTATTTT.

This clonotype turned up a few times. CDR3 in amino acids: CASSLGLGLAGSSYEQYF. CDR3 DNA sequence: TGTGCCAGCAGCTTAGGCCTCGGTCTAGCGGGGTCATCCTACGAGCAGTACTTC. V usage is TRBV13 and J usage is TRBJ2-7, with 9 bases lining up with TRBD2. Germline V gene data show CDR1 as PRHDT and CDR2 as FYEKMQ (reference sequence). J gave up 1 base and V 0 bases, and 10 bases lay outside the gene matches. The CDR3 runs to 18 residues.

This clonotype showed up just a few times. The chain joins TRBV7-9 to TRBJ1-5; the match to TRBD1 covers 7 bases. V lost 5 bases to trimming and J lost 5 bases; unmatched junction nucleotides: 9. The CDR3 totals 15 residues. The germline CDR1 and CDR2 sequences are SEHNR and FQNEAQ (reference sequence). The CDR3 loop reads CASSPGTVIDQPQHF. As DNA, the CDR3 is TGTGCCAGCAGCCCCGGGACAGTCATTGATCAGCCCCAGCATTTT.

The J gene is TRBJ2-7, the V gene TRBV5-1; 14 nucleotides align to TRBD2. CDR3 size: 19 residues. The J segment lost 6 bases and the V segment lost 4 bases, leaving 18 bases of the junction unmatched. Germline lookup yields CDR1 SGHRS and CDR2 YFSETQ. The CDR3 here is CASSPDRGLAGASGGEQYF. The CDR3 DNA sequence: TGCGCCAGCAGCCCGGACAGGGGACTAGCGGGAGCCTCTGGGGGCGAGCAGTACTTC.

This clonotype occurred a few times. Germline is not matched at one junction end, which may reflect a read error. The V and J genes are TRBV6-2 or TRBV6-3 and TRBJ1-5; D gene unclear. The CDR3 extends over 13 amino acids. The germline CDR1 and CDR2 sequences are MNHEY and SVGEGT. The CDR3, as DNA: TGTGCCAGCAGTTATGGGTGGGATCAGGCCCAGCATTTT. Amino acid sequence: CASSYGWDQAQHF.

The V gene is TRBV29-1, the J gene TRBJ2-3; 10 nucleotides line up with TRBD2. The CDR3 spans 17 residues. Germline V CDR1 and CDR2: SQVTM, ANQGSEA. The ends lost 3 bases at V and 0 bases at J; junction bases unmatched: 9. The CDR3 sequence is CSVDDSGTSASTDTQYF. The CDR3 DNA sequence: TGCAGCGTTGACGACTCCGGGACTAGCGCCAGCACAGATACGCAGTATTTT.

This chain joins TRBV7-9 and TRBJ1-2; D may be TRBD1 (6 bases). CDR3 size: 15 residues. With 5 bases removed from V and 4 bases from J, the gap between germline ends came to 17 bases. Germline V CDR1 and CDR2: SEHNR, FQNEAQ (reference sequence). The CDR3: CASSPTRDTIYGYTF. In DNA, the CDR3 is TGTGCCAGCAGCCCTACCCGGGACACAATCTATGGCTACACCTTC.